A selection of T cell receptor beta chains follows, all from one sample in a study of OX40 agonist ivuxolimab in advanced cancers. Here immunoSEQ multiplex PCR was the method, and the copy in TCRdb shows in-frame clones only, minus some. The sample lists approximately 82,000 clones; 80% to 90% were seen once. The starting material was CD4+ or CD8+ T cells sorted from blood, obtained in a trial of the OX40 agonist ivuxolimab. The receptors were gathered from an adult with an advanced solid tumor such as melanoma, head and neck, liver or kidney cancer. The CDR3 runs from the conserved cysteine through the conserved F or W. Fields, in order: clone size, D gene, V gene, J gene, CDR3 DNA, CDR3 protein. The D gene is left open where the match is weak. For some rows the clone size is stated as once, few or many, or as a class when expanded; others skip it.

abundance: .; d_gene: .; v_gene: TRBV18; j_gene: TRBJ2-5; CDR3nt: TGTGCCAGCTCACCGGCTGGAGAGACCCAGTACTTC; CDR3aa: CASSPAGETQYF
abundance: .; d_gene: TRBD1; v_gene: TRBV19; j_gene: TRBJ1-5; CDR3nt: TGTGCCAGTTCCGGGACAGGGGGCAATCAGCCCCAGCATTTT; CDR3aa: CASSGTGGNQPQHF
abundance: once; d_gene: TRBD1; v_gene: TRBV5-1; j_gene: TRBJ2-1; CDR3nt: TGCGCCAGCAGCTTGGATGGGACAGGCTACAATGAGCAGTTCTTC; CDR3aa: CASSLDGTGYNEQFF
abundance: few; d_gene: TRBD2; v_gene: TRBV6-6; j_gene: TRBJ2-5; CDR3nt: TGTGCCAGCGGGACTAGCGGAAGTGAGACCCAGTACTTC; CDR3aa: CASGTSGSETQYF
abundance: .; d_gene: .; v_gene: TRBV28; j_gene: TRBJ2-7; CDR3nt: TGTGCCAGCACCATGTACAGGAGCTCCTACGAGCAGTACTTC; CDR3aa: CASTMYRSSYEQYF
abundance: .; d_gene: TRBD1; v_gene: TRBV6-4; j_gene: TRBJ2-2; CDR3nt: TGTGCCAGTAGACAGGGCGGGACCGGGGAGCTGTTTTTT; CDR3aa: CASRQGGTGELFF
abundance: .; d_gene: .; v_gene: TRBV6-5; j_gene: TRBJ1-2; CDR3nt: TGTGCCAGCAGTTACTCCCCAGGCCGAGCAGGCTATGGCTACACCTTC; CDR3aa: CASSYSPGRAGYGYTF
abundance: .; d_gene: .; v_gene: TRBV9; j_gene: TRBJ2-3; CDR3nt: TGTGCCAGCAGCGAGGCCCCGACAGGAGATACGCAGTATTTT; CDR3aa: CASSEAPTGDTQYF
abundance: .; d_gene: TRBD2; v_gene: TRBV5-6; j_gene: TRBJ2-1; CDR3nt: TGTGCCAGCAGCTCCCCTAGCGGGAGGGAGTACAATGAGCAGTTCTTC; CDR3aa: CASSSPSGREYNEQFF
abundance: few; d_gene: .; v_gene: TRBV6-5; j_gene: TRBJ2-1; CDR3nt: TGTGCCAGCAGTTACTCACGGGTTTACAATGAGCAGTTCTTC; CDR3aa: CASSYSRVYNEQFF
abundance: .; d_gene: TRBD1; v_gene: TRBV6-5; j_gene: TRBJ1-3; CDR3nt: TGTGCCAGCAGTCTCGGACAGGGTAAAGGAAACACCATATATTTT; CDR3aa: CASSLGQGKGNTIYF
abundance: .; d_gene: .; v_gene: TRBV4-2; j_gene: TRBJ2-7; CDR3nt: TGTGCCAGCAGCCAAGGACTCGAGACCTACGAGCAGTACTTC; CDR3aa: CASSQGLETYEQYF
abundance: .; d_gene: .; v_gene: TRBV27; j_gene: TRBJ2-3; CDR3nt: TGTGCCAGCAGTTTATCCCTAGCGAATAGGGGTACGCAGTATTTT; CDR3aa: CASSLSLANRGTQYF
abundance: .; d_gene: TRBD2; v_gene: TRBV28; j_gene: TRBJ2-3; CDR3nt: TGTGCCACCACCGGGGGGGCTAGCACAGATACGCAGTATTTT; CDR3aa: CATTGGASTDTQYF
abundance: .; d_gene: .; v_gene: TRBV4-2; j_gene: TRBJ2-7; CDR3nt: TGTGCCAGCAGCCAAGCCTATGGGTGGCGGACAACCTACGAGCAGTACTTC; CDR3aa: CASSQAYGWRTTYEQYF
abundance: .; d_gene: .; v_gene: TRBV19; j_gene: TRBJ1-1; CDR3nt: TGTGCCAGTACCCCTTCGTCACGACTTACTGAAGCTTTCTTT; CDR3aa: CASTPSSRLTEAFF
abundance: .; d_gene: .; v_gene: TRBV27; j_gene: TRBJ2-1; CDR3nt: TGTGCCAGCAGCTCACTAGAGGAGCAGTTCTTC; CDR3aa: CASSSLEEQFF
abundance: .; d_gene: .; v_gene: TRBV7-8; j_gene: TRBJ2-3; CDR3nt: TGTGCCAGCAGCTCTTGGGGGAGGTCAGATACGCAGTATTTT; CDR3aa: CASSSWGRSDTQYF
abundance: .; d_gene: .; v_gene: TRBV7-8; j_gene: TRBJ1-1; CDR3nt: TGTGCCAGCAGCAGTACTTTGGGCACTGAAGCTTTCTTT; CDR3aa: CASSSTLGTEAFF
abundance: .; d_gene: TRBD1; v_gene: TRBV5-1; j_gene: TRBJ2-3; CDR3nt: TGCGCCAGCGGGACAGCATTTCGAAGCACAGATACGCAGTATTTT; CDR3aa: CASGTAFRSTDTQYF
abundance: .; d_gene: .; v_gene: TRBV19; j_gene: TRBJ2-2; CDR3nt: TGTGCCAGTACCATTCTGGGGTTACGGGGTGTGAACACCGGGGAGCTGTTTTTT; CDR3aa: CASTILGLRGVNTGELFF
abundance: .; d_gene: TRBD2; v_gene: TRBV25-1; j_gene: TRBJ2-3; CDR3nt: TGTGCCAGCAGTGAATTCGCGGGAGGGGCAGATACGCAGTATTTT; CDR3aa: CASSEFAGGADTQYF
abundance: .; d_gene: .; v_gene: TRBV28; j_gene: TRBJ2-5; CDR3nt: TGTGCCAGCAGTCTCGGAAACAGCGAGACCCAGTACTTC; CDR3aa: CASSLGNSETQYF
abundance: .; d_gene: TRBD2; v_gene: TRBV5-1; j_gene: TRBJ2-3; CDR3nt: TGCGCCAGCAGCGGCGGGACTAGCGCGGATACGCAGTATTTT; CDR3aa: CASSGGTSADTQYF
abundance: .; d_gene: .; v_gene: TRBV11-2; j_gene: TRBJ2-7; CDR3nt: TGTGCCAGCAGCACTGACCCCGGGTCGCCTAATGAGCAGTACTTC; CDR3aa: CASSTDPGSPNEQYF
abundance: .; d_gene: TRBD1; v_gene: TRBV10-3; j_gene: TRBJ1-4; CDR3nt: TGTGCCATCAGTGAGGGACAGGGCCATGAAAAACTGTTTTTT; CDR3aa: CAISEGQGHEKLFF
abundance: .; d_gene: .; v_gene: TRBV11-2; j_gene: TRBJ2-2; CDR3nt: TGTGCCAGCAGCTTAGGGTGGAACACCGGGGAGCTGTTTTTT; CDR3aa: CASSLGWNTGELFF
abundance: .; d_gene: .; v_gene: TRBV6-1; j_gene: TRBJ2-7; CDR3nt: TGTGCCAGCATTAGCGTCAGAGGGGTTGGCGAGCAGTACTTC; CDR3aa: CASISVRGVGEQYF
abundance: .; d_gene: TRBD1; v_gene: TRBV5-1; j_gene: TRBJ2-2; CDR3nt: TGCGCCAGCAGCCCACAAGGCCGGACAGGGGGCTTCTCGAACACCGGGGAGCTGTTTTTT; CDR3aa: CASSPQGRTGGFSNTGELFF
abundance: few; d_gene: TRBD2; v_gene: TRBV30; j_gene: TRBJ2-7; CDR3nt: TGTGCCTGGAGCACCGGGACTAGCGGGACCTACGAGCAGTACTTC; CDR3aa: CAWSTGTSGTYEQYF
abundance: few; d_gene: .; v_gene: TRBV11-1; j_gene: TRBJ2-1; CDR3nt: TGTGCCAGCAGCTTGAACGGTAACAATGAGCAGTTCTTC; CDR3aa: CASSLNGNNEQFF
abundance: .; d_gene: .; v_gene: TRBV10-3; j_gene: TRBJ1-1; CDR3nt: TGTGCCATCAGAGCCCGGGGAGAGGGGACTGAAGCTTTCTTT; CDR3aa: CAIRARGEGTEAFF
abundance: .; d_gene: TRBD1; v_gene: TRBV4-1; j_gene: TRBJ2-5; CDR3nt: TGCGCCAGCAGCCAGTCGGACAGGCAAGAGACCCAGTACTTC; CDR3aa: CASSQSDRQETQYF
abundance: .; d_gene: .; v_gene: TRBV6-1; j_gene: TRBJ1-2; CDR3nt: TGTGCCAGCAGTCTTTACCGGGCCTATGGCTACACCTTC; CDR3aa: CASSLYRAYGYTF
abundance: once; d_gene: .; v_gene: TRBV7-6; j_gene: TRBJ1-1; CDR3nt: TGTGCCAGCAGCTTCTCACGGGGGCTAGTTGGGAACACTGAAGCTTTCTTT; CDR3aa: CASSFSRGLVGNTEAFF
abundance: once; d_gene: TRBD1; v_gene: TRBV7-6; j_gene: TRBJ2-5; CDR3nt: TGTGCCAGCAGCCGGGACAGGGGGCGAGAGACCCAGTACTTC; CDR3aa: CASSRDRGRETQYF
abundance: once; d_gene: .; v_gene: TRBV10-2; j_gene: TRBJ1-2; CDR3nt: TGCGCCAGCAGCGCGGGGGCAGGAAGGTACTATGGCTACACCTTC; CDR3aa: CASSAGAGRYYGYTF
abundance: .; d_gene: TRBD2; v_gene: TRBV5-4; j_gene: TRBJ2-3; CDR3nt: TGTGCCAGCAGCTTTCCGGGACTAGCGGGAGGGGTTGCGCAGTATTTT; CDR3aa: CASSFPGLAGGVAQYF
abundance: .; d_gene: TRBD1; v_gene: TRBV7-6; j_gene: TRBJ2-7; CDR3nt: TGTGCCAGCAGCCCACAGCTGGGACAGGGGTCCGAGCAGTACTTC; CDR3aa: CASSPQLGQGSEQYF
abundance: .; d_gene: .; v_gene: TRBV5-1; j_gene: TRBJ2-7; CDR3nt: TGCGCCAGCAGCTTCGGTCGGGGGCCCAGCTCCTACGAGCAGTACTTC; CDR3aa: CASSFGRGPSSYEQYF
abundance: .; d_gene: .; v_gene: TRBV11-2; j_gene: TRBJ1-1; CDR3nt: TGTGCCAGCAGCTTAGAGTGGGGGGGCAAGGTGGAAGCTTTCTTT; CDR3aa: CASSLEWGGKVEAFF
abundance: .; d_gene: .; v_gene: TRBV2; j_gene: TRBJ1-4; CDR3nt: TGTGCCAGCAGCTACACTGTAGGGGAAAAACTGTTTTTT; CDR3aa: CASSYTVGEKLFF
abundance: .; d_gene: .; v_gene: TRBV18; j_gene: TRBJ1-1; CDR3nt: TGTGCCAGCTCACCATACGGGACGGTGACGGAAGCTTTCTTT; CDR3aa: CASSPYGTVTEAFF
abundance: .; d_gene: .; v_gene: TRBV7-5; j_gene: TRBJ1-5; CDR3nt: TGTGTCAGAGGGGGGACAGGGTATCAGCCCCAGCATTTT; CDR3aa: CVRGGTGYQPQHF
abundance: .; d_gene: TRBD1; v_gene: TRBV7-2; j_gene: TRBJ2-7; CDR3nt: TGTGCCAGCAGCTCTCCGGGACAGAGCTCCTACGAGCAGTACTTC; CDR3aa: CASSSPGQSSYEQYF
abundance: few; d_gene: TRBD1; v_gene: TRBV5-4; j_gene: TRBJ1-3; CDR3nt: TGTGCCAGCAGTATAGACAGGGCTGGAAACACCATATATTTT; CDR3aa: CASSIDRAGNTIYF
abundance: .; d_gene: .; v_gene: TRBV19; j_gene: TRBJ2-3; CDR3nt: TGTGCCTCGACAGCACTGGGTAGCACAGATACGCAGTATTTT; CDR3aa: CASTALGSTDTQYF
abundance: .; d_gene: TRBD2; v_gene: TRBV7-8; j_gene: TRBJ2-3; CDR3nt: TGTGCCAGCAGCCCCCCGTTAGTGCGGGAGTTAGATACGCAGTATTTT; CDR3aa: CASSPPLVRELDTQYF
abundance: .; d_gene: TRBD2; v_gene: TRBV7-2; j_gene: TRBJ2-1; CDR3nt: TGTGCCAGCAGCTTAGCTAGCGGGTTGAGCTACAATGAGCAGTTCTTC; CDR3aa: CASSLASGLSYNEQFF
abundance: .; d_gene: TRBD1; v_gene: TRBV6-5; j_gene: TRBJ2-3; CDR3nt: TGTGCCAGCAGTTTCACAGGGGTTGATACGCAGTATTTT; CDR3aa: CASSFTGVDTQYF